This TCR beta chain derives from a study of a mutant IDH1 vaccine in newly diagnosed glioma. The wider study: Investigators started vaccination 4-6 weeks after radiotherapy alone, or with temozolomide cycles.

Sequencing was performed with immunoSEQ multiplex PCR; in TCRdb, only in-frame clones are kept and a portion is missing. The data contain 55,000 or so clones, about 80% of them seen just once; the ten biggest clones take up 6.2%. Details on this clone: Its specificity is not known.

The time point is: week 23, last vaccination. In the vaccine, a single dose held 300 ug of the mutant IDH1 20-mer peptide, along with topical imiquimod. New astrocytomas of WHO grade 3 or 4 that were IDH1-mutant and ATRX-lost were found in the donors. The V segment lost 6 bases and the J segment 1 base; nucleotides outside the gene matches: 4. This CDR3 comprises 15 residues. Germline V gene lookup returns CDR1 MNHNY and CDR2 SVGAGI (reference sequence). The material was PBMCs, obtained from a glioma patient whose treatment included an IDH1 peptide vaccine. The sequence was collected from a man aged 40-50 years with glioma. The chain carries TRBV6-6 and TRBJ1-3, with 9 bases that match TRBD1. This CDR3 reads CASSTGGSSGNTIYF. The CDR3 nucleotides are TGTGCCAGCAGCACAGGGGGCTCTTCTGGAAACACCATATATTTT.